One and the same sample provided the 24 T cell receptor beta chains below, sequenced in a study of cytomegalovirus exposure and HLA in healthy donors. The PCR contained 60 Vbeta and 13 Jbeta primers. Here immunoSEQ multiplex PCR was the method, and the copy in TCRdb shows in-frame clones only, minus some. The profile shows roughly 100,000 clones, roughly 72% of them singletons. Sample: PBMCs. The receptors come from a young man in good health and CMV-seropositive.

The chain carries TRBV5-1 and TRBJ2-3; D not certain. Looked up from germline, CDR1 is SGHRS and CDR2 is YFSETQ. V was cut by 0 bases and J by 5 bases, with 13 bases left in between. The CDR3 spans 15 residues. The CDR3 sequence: CASSLDFAGRDTQYF. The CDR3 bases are TGCGCCAGCAGCTTGGATTTTGCAGGAAGAGATACGCAGTATTTT.

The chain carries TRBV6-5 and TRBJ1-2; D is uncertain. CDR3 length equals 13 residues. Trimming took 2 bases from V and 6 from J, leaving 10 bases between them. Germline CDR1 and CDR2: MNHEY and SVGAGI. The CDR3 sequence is CASSYGEIDGYTF. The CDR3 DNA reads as TGTGCCAGCAGTTACGGGGAGATCGATGGCTACACCTTC.

The CDR3 sequence: CASSVGLLNTEAFF. CDR3 coding DNA: TGTGCCAGCAGCGTTGGACTGCTGAACACTGAAGCTTTCTTT. V usage is TRBV9 and J usage is TRBJ1-1; no firm D call. In germline, CDR1 is SGDLS, CDR2 YYNGEE. CDR3 length: 14 amino acids. V was clipped by 2 bases and J by 0 bases, with 8 bases between them.

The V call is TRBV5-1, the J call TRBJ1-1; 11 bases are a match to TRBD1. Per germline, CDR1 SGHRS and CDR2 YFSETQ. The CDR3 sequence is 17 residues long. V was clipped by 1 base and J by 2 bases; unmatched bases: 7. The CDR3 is CASSLQLGTGGNTEAFF. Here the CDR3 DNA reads TGCGCCAGCAGCTTGCAACTCGGGACAGGGGGTAACACTGAAGCTTTCTTT.

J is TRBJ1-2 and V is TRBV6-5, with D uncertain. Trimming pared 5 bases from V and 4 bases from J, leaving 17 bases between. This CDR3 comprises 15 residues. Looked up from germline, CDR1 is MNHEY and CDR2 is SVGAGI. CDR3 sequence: CASSPGGEFSYGYTF. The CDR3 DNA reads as TGTGCCAGCAGTCCCGGCGGGGAGTTTAGCTATGGCTACACCTTC.

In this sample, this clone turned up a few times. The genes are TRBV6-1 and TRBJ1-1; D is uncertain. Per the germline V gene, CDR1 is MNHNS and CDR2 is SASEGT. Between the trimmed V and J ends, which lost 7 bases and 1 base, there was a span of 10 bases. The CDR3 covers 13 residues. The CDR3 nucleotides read TGTGCCAGCACCGAACGGGGGAACACTGAAGCTTTCTTT. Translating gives CASTERGNTEAFF.

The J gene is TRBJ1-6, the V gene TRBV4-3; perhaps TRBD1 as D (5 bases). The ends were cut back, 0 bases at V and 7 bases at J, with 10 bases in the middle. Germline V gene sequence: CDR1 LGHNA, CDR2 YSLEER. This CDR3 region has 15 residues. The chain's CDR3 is CASSQDPGNNSPLHF. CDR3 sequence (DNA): TGCGCCAGCAGCCAAGACCCAGGGAACAATTCACCCCTCCACTTT.

This CDR3 reads CASSQWTGEANTGELFF. CDR3 DNA: TGTGCCAGCTCACAGTGGACAGGGGAGGCGAACACCGGGGAGCTGTTTTTT. The chain uses TRBV18 and TRBJ2-2, with 9 bases lining up with TRBD1. Germline CDR1 and CDR2: KGHSH and LQKENI. Trimming cost V 4 bases and J 0 bases; bases outside gene matches: 6. The CDR3 contains 17 residues.

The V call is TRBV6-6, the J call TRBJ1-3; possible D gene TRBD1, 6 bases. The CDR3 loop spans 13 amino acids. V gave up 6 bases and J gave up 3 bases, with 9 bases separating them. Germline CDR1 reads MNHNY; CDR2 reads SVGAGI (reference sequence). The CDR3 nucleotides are TGTGCCAGCAGGAAGGGGGATGGAAACACCATATATTTT. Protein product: CASRKGDGNTIYF.

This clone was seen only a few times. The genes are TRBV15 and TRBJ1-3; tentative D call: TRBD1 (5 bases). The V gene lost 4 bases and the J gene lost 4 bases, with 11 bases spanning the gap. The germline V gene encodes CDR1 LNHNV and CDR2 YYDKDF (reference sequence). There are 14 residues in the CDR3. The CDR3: CATSTGVTGNTIYF. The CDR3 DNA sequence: TGTGCCACCAGCACGGGGGTTACGGGAAACACCATATATTTT. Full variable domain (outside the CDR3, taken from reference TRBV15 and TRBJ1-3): DAMVIQNPRYQVTQFGKPVTLSCSQTLNHNVMYWYQQKSSQAPKLLFHYYDKDFNNEADTPDNFQSRRPNTSFCFLDIRSPGLGDTAMYLCATSTGVTGNTIYFGEGSWLTVV.

DNA for the CDR3: TGTGCCAGCAGCAGAACGACAGGGGCGAACTCTGGAAACACCATATATTTT. Protein product: CASSRTTGANSGNTIYF. The chain employs TRBV9 and TRBJ1-3; 8 bases map to TRBD1. The ends lost 4 bases at V and 0 bases at J; junction bases unmatched: 9. CDR1 SGDLS and CDR2 YYNGEE come from the germline V gene. The CDR3 is made up of 17 amino acids.

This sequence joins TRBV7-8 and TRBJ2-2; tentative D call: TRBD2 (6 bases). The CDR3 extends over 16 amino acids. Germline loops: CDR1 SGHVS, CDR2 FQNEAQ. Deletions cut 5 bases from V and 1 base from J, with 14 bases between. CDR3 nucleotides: TGTGCCAGCAGCCCGCAGAACGGGGGGAACACCGGGGAGCTGTTTTTT. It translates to CASSPQNGGNTGELFF.

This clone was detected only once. This CDR3 is CADSLQGVNYGYTF. CDR3 in DNA: TGTGCCGACTCCCTACAGGGCGTAAACTATGGCTACACCTTC. The rearrangement uses TRBV2 and TRBJ1-2, with D maybe TRBD1 (6 bases). V lost 11 bases, J lost 2 bases, and 18 bases lay in between. The CDR3 contains 14 residues. Germline CDR1 is SNHLY and CDR2 is FYNNEI. Based on the CDR3 plus reference TRBV2 and TRBJ1-2, the full variable domain is EPEVTQTPSHQVTQMGQEVILRCVPISNHLYFYWYRQILGQKVEFLVSFYNNEISEKSEIFDDQFSVERPDGSNFTLKIRSTKLEDSAMYFCADSLQGVNYGYTFGSGTRLTVV.

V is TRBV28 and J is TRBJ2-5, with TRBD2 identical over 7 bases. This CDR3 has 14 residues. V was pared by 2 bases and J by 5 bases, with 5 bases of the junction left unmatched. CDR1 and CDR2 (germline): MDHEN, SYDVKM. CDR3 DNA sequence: TGTGCCAGCAGTTTAGCGGGAGCTTTGGAGACCCAGTACTTC. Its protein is CASSLAGALETQYF.

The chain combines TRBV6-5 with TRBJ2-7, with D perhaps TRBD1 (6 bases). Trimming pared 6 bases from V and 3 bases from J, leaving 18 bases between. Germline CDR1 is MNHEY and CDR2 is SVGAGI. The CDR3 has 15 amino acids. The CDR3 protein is CASRGVQGTLYEQYF. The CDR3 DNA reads TGTGCCAGCAGGGGGGTACAGGGTACCCTCTACGAGCAGTACTTC.

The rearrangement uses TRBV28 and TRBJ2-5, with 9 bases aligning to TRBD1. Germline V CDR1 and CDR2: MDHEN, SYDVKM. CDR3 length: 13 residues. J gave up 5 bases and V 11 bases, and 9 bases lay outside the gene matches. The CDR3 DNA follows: TGTGCCTCTCAAACAGGGGGCGTGGAGACCCAGTACTTC. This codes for CASQTGGVETQYF.

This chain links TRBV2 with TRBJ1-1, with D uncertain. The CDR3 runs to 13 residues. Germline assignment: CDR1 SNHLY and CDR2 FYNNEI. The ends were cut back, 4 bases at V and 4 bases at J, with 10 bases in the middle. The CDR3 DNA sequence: TGTGCCAGCAGTGGAGGGATGGGCACTGAAGCTTTCTTT. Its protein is CASSGGMGTEAFF.

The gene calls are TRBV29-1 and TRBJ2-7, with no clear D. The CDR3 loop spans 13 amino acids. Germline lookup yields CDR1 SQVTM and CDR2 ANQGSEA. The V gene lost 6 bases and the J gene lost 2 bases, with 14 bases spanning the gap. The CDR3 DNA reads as TGCAGCGTCGGAGTAGGCTTGGCCTACGAGCAGTACTTC. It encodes CSVGVGLAYEQYF.

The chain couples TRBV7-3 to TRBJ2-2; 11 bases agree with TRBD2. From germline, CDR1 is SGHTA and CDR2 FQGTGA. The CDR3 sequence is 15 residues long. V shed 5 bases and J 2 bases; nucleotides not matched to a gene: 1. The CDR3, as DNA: TGTGCCAGCAGCACTAGCGGGGGAAACACCGGGGAGCTGTTTTTT. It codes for CASSTSGGNTGELFF. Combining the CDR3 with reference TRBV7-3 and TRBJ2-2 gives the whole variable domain GAGVSQTPSNKVTEKGKYVELRCDPISGHTALYWYRQSLGQGPEFLIYFQGTGAADDSGLPNDRFFAVRPEGSVSTLKIQRTERGDSAVYLCASSTSGGNTGELFFGEGSRLTVL.

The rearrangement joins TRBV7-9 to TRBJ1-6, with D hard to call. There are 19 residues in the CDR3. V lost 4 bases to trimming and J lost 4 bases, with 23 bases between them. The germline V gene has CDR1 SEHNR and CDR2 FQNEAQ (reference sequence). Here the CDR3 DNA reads TGTGCCAGCAGCTCCTATAGCGGGGAAGTACCCGAATATAATTCACCCCTCCACTTT. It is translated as CASSSYSGEVPEYNSPLHF.

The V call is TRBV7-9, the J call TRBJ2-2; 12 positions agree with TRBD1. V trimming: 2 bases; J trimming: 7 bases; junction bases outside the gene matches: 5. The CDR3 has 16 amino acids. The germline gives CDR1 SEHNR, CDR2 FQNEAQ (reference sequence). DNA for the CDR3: TGTGCCAGCAGCTTATCAGGGACAGGGGGCCTCGGGGAGCTGTTTTTT. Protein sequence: CASSLSGTGGLGELFF. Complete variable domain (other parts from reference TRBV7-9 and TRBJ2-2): DTGVSQNPRHKITKRGQNVTFRCDPISEHNRLYWYRQTLGQGPEFLTYFQNEAQLEKSRLLSDRFSAERPKGSFSTLEIQRTEQGDSAMYLCASSLSGTGGLGELFFGEGSRLTVL.

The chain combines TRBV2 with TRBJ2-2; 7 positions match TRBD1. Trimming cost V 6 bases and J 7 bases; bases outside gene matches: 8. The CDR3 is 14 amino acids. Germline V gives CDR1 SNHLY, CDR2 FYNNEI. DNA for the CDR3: TGTGCCAGCAGAGGTGGGACAGTCAGCGGGGAGCTGTTTTTT. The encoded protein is CASRGGTVSGELFF.

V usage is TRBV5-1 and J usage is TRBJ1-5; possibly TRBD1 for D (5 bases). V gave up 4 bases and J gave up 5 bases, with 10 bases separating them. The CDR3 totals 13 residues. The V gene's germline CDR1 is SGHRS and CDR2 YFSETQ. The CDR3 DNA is TGCGCCAGCAGCCCGGGAGGGGATCAGCCCCAGCATTTT. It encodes CASSPGGDQPQHF.

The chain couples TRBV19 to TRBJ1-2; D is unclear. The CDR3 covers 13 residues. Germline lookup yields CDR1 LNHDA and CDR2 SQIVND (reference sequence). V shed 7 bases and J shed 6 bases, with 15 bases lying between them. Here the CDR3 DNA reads TGTGCCAGTACCACACACCCGGGTAATGGCTACACCTTC. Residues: CASTTHPGNGYTF. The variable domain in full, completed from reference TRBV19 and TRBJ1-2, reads DGGITQSPKYLFRKEGQNVTLSCEQNLNHDAMYWYRQDPGQGLRLIYYSQIVNDFQKGDIAEGYSVSREKKESFPLTVTSAQKNPTAFYLCASTTHPGNGYTFGSGTRLTVV.